This TCR beta chain was captured by sequencing in a study of blood T cell repertoires in COVID-19 (TCRdb year 2020). About the full investigation: The collaborator samples originated in the United States, Italy and Spain and spanned the acute and convalescent phases of COVID-19. The material from the prospective study consisted of cDNA or gDNA derived from T cells, B-cell-depleted T cells, or PBMCs. Deeply sampled blood TCRbeta repertoires from subjects exposed to, actively infected with, or recovered from COVID-19 were included in the dataset. The repertoires were released in a freely available public database intended as a resource for research on the immune response to SARS-CoV-2. Samples came from the ongoing ImmuneRACE study (first 160 participants) plus 1,254 subjects from 6 global collaborators. Sample metadata almost always included a de-identified subject ID, COVID-19 status, age in years and sex. Where available, HLA class I and class II types were taken from metadata supplied by the sample provider and were not determined by assay-based typing. The research as a whole found: The amount of clinical and demographic metadata varied by source and participant and was provided uncurated.

Collaborating institutions collected whole blood in K2EDTA tubes following their own protocols. For TCRbeta analysis, collaborator samples were shipped as frozen whole blood, as isolated PBMCs, or as DNA extracted from either sample type. The immunoSEQ Assay, a bias-controlled multiplex PCR, was used to amplify TCRbeta CDR3 regions from genomic DNA. The study's processing was this. Nucleated cell counts per sample were estimated from amplification of reference gene primers within the assay. To quantify the absolute abundance of each unique TCRbeta CDR3 rearrangement, sequence reads were collapsed and filtered. For each sample, productive Simpson clonality was calculated by taking the square root of Simpson's diversity index across productive rearrangements. Not all clones reach the TCRdb copy of this immuneACCESS table, which keeps in-frame sequences only. Checked studies attribute under half of the gap to unresolved V genes and leave the rest unexplained. The DNA was the basis for D and trimming; V, J and clone size are from that table. Recorded for this sample are nearly 110,000 clones; around nine tenths of them occurred a single time. Approximately 1.3% of the sample lies in the top ten.

The germline V gene sets CDR1 to SGHNT and CDR2 to YENEEA. Between the V and J ends, shortened by 0 bases and 3 bases respectively, the junction contains 9 bases. The CDR3 has 15 amino acids, counting the end cysteine and phenylalanine. Of the read, only the CDR3 DNA is kept; its 45 bases are in frame from base 1. In this sample, this clone turned up a few times. This receptor's antigen is unknown. No base qualities exist here, and no much larger clone lies one base off it. In the same sample, other DNA sequences code for this CDR3. The chain is made from TRBV11-3 and TRBJ2-1; no D gene can be assigned with confidence. Sequenced sample: peripheral blood. This sequence originates from a woman aged 30 to 39 with acute or convalescent COVID-19. The nucleotide sequence reads TGTGCCAGCAGCTTAGAATCTGCTAGCTACAATGAGCAGTTCTTC. It translates to CASSLESASYNEQFF.